This paragraph covers one T cell receptor (beta chain) sequence. This specimen comes from a study of T cell responses to AZD1222 COVID-19 vaccine. Libraries were prepared by immunoSEQ multiplex PCR; TCRdb keeps only in-frame clonotypes and omits some of them. Among 150,000 or so clones listed, around 89% were seen once. V was shortened by 1 base and J by 4 bases, with 7 bases between the two germline ends. The CDR3 spans 13 residues. The germline gives CDR1 SGHTA, CDR2 FQGNSA. Sequencing was performed on peripheral blood, taken on day 0 of AZD1222 vaccination. The genes are TRBV7-2 and TRBJ1-1; no clear D gene. This clonotype originated in an adult in good health. The CDR3 region is CASSLDGGTEAFF. The CDR3 DNA sequence: TGTGCCAGCAGCTTAGATGGAGGCACTGAAGCTTTCTTT.